This T cell receptor (beta chain) appears in the sequencing data of a study of OX40 agonist ivuxolimab in advanced cancers. In the study overall: Patients in dose escalation had liver, melanoma, kidney or head and neck cancers. Antecedent anti-PD-1, anti-PD-L1 or anti-CTLA-4 therapy was permissible, with under 50% having received some.

TCRdb's table, derived via immunoSEQ multiplex PCR, lists solely in-frame clones and lacks some. The top ten hold approximately 1% of the sample, which has around 62,000 clones, about 89% seen once. J gave up 12 bases and V 7 bases, and 5 bases lay outside the gene matches. CDR3 length: 12 residues. Germline CDR1 reads WSHSY; CDR2 reads SAAADI. This chain links TRBV10-2 with TRBJ2-1; 11 bases line up with TRBD1. This TCR was sampled from an adult with an advanced solid tumor such as melanoma, head and neck, liver or kidney cancer. The material sequenced was CD4+ or CD8+ T cells sorted from blood, taken in a trial of the OX40 agonist ivuxolimab. The CDR3 DNA follows: TGCGCCAGCACGGACAGGGGGCTGGGGCAGTTCTTC. It yields the protein CASTDRGLGQFF.